The clone carrying this T cell receptor (beta chain) has more than one count but fewer than ten. Its antigen is not known. Other DNA sequences in the same sample also yield this CDR3. This record comes from a study of cytomegalovirus exposure and HLA in healthy donors. Study as a whole: In terms of ancestry, the Caucasian-associated cluster contained roughly four fifths of the approximately 400 genotyped donors. Regarding the study as a whole: Most of the CMV-associated TCR beta chains (in a later analysis) appeared to be HLA-restricted. Reportedly, fewer N-insertions than the roughly 600-donor mean appeared in an Asian-associated ancestry cluster in a later analysis. Cytomegalovirus status was reportedly diagnosed by the classifier with high specificity and sensitivity.

The primer mix had 60 Vbeta and 13 Jbeta primers. Clones were sequenced by immunoSEQ multiplex PCR, and TCRdb holds only the in-frame ones, with some missing. The data show approximately 190,000 clones, 75% to 90% seen once. CDR1 and CDR2 from the germline V gene are LNHNV and YYDKDF (reference sequence). The length of the CDR3 is 15 residues. Trimming removed 6 bases from V and 2 bases from J; junction bases left unmatched: 9. The source is a man aged 40-49 years in good health and CMV-seropositive. The sequenced sample consisted of PBMCs. The chain uses TRBV15 and TRBJ2-7; 8 positions match TRBD2. This CDR3 is CATRRDSGGTYEQYF. CDR3 bases: TGTGCCACCAGGCGGGATTCGGGGGGGACCTACGAGCAGTACTTC.